This is a list of T cell receptor beta chains from one sample in a study of Ad26.COV2.S vaccination and SARS-CoV-2 variants. The method was immunoSEQ multiplex PCR; TCRdb's version includes in-frame clones alone and lacks a portion of them. Counted here are a few hundred thousand clones, 88% occurring once; the ten biggest clones make up 3.6%. The source was peripheral blood, collected in a trial of Ad26.COV2.S vaccine versus placebo. The receptor set was obtained from a person aged 18-60 years who received the Ad26.COV2.S COVID-19 vaccine or a placebo. The CDR3 runs from the conserved cysteine through the conserved F or W. The order of the fields is J gene, V gene, CDR3 protein.

j_call: TRBJ1-2; v_call: TRBV6-6; cdr3_aa: CASSGTGYNYGYTF
j_call: TRBJ2-5; v_call: TRBV7-8; cdr3_aa: CASSPPMTSGRETQYF
j_call: TRBJ2-5; v_call: TRBV23-1; cdr3_aa: CASILSRDETQYF
j_call: TRBJ2-2; v_call: TRBV7-9; cdr3_aa: CASSLVQDTGELFF
j_call: TRBJ2-7; v_call: TRBV4-1; cdr3_aa: CASSQDRPSDEQYF
j_call: TRBJ1-4; v_call: TRBV6-5; cdr3_aa: CASSYSRDRNEKLFF
j_call: TRBJ2-1; v_call: TRBV11-1; cdr3_aa: CASSLVLTGDHNEQFF
j_call: TRBJ2-1; v_call: TRBV7-2; cdr3_aa: CASSLRAGGFNEQFF
j_call: TRBJ1-2; v_call: TRBV25-1; cdr3_aa: CASRGEGQGWVGYTF
j_call: TRBJ2-5; v_call: TRBV2; cdr3_aa: CASSLTRQETQYF
j_call: TRBJ2-7; v_call: TRBV19; cdr3_aa: CASSMDRDYEQYF
j_call: TRBJ2-7; v_call: TRBV4-3; cdr3_aa: CASSPTRTTYEQYF
j_call: TRBJ2-4; v_call: TRBV18; cdr3_aa: CASSPTDRAKNIQYF
j_call: TRBJ1-5; v_call: TRBV2; cdr3_aa: CASSEASQPQHF
j_call: TRBJ2-2; v_call: TRBV30; cdr3_aa: CAWGGMTGELFF
j_call: TRBJ1-1; v_call: TRBV9; cdr3_aa: CASSAGRAGGNTEAFF
j_call: TRBJ1-5; v_call: TRBV7-2; cdr3_aa: CASSLSGNGGLHQPQHF
j_call: TRBJ1-4; v_call: TRBV5-1; cdr3_aa: CASSLDRGGNEKLFF
j_call: TRBJ1-4; v_call: TRBV6-5; cdr3_aa: CASSYEGGDSEKLFF
j_call: TRBJ1-6; v_call: TRBV7-9; cdr3_aa: CASSEQSHNSPLHF
j_call: TRBJ1-2; v_call: TRBV19; cdr3_aa: CASSSVSRGGYTF
j_call: TRBJ2-7; v_call: TRBV4-1; cdr3_aa: CASSQPRAGDTYEQYF
j_call: TRBJ2-1; v_call: TRBV7-2; cdr3_aa: CASSLSTSGYNEQFF
j_call: TRBJ1-2; v_call: TRBV11-2; cdr3_aa: CASSSRAALRGGGYTF
j_call: TRBJ2-7; v_call: TRBV10-3; cdr3_aa: CAIRLTHRSYEQYF
j_call: TRBJ2-7; v_call: TRBV19; cdr3_aa: CASSSGQDRYEQYF
j_call: TRBJ1-5; v_call: TRBV30; cdr3_aa: CAWKTGGDQPQHF
j_call: TRBJ2-5; v_call: TRBV6-5; cdr3_aa: CASSLSWTGTGETQYF
j_call: TRBJ1-1; v_call: TRBV7-9; cdr3_aa: CASSQPGTEAFF
j_call: TRBJ1-1; v_call: TRBV29-1; cdr3_aa: CSVGDREAFF
j_call: TRBJ1-5; v_call: TRBV20-1; cdr3_aa: CSASNTGLGHQPQHF
j_call: TRBJ1-5; v_call: TRBV6-2/TRBV6-3; cdr3_aa: CASCLYSNQPQHF
j_call: TRBJ2-1; v_call: TRBV29-1; cdr3_aa: CSVELRDNEQFF
j_call: TRBJ2-3; v_call: TRBV7-3; cdr3_aa: CASSSGLSTDTQYF
j_call: TRBJ1-1; v_call: TRBV19; cdr3_aa: CASTGLTEAFF
j_call: TRBJ1-2; v_call: TRBV19; cdr3_aa: CASSTLPGQASGYTF
j_call: TRBJ2-7; v_call: TRBV10-3; cdr3_aa: CAISSTGGIDEQYF
j_call: TRBJ2-5; v_call: TRBV11-3; cdr3_aa: CASSRGQGAQETQYF
j_call: TRBJ1-2; v_call: TRBV4-3; cdr3_aa: CASSQDHGLRNYGYTF
j_call: TRBJ2-1; v_call: TRBV7-2; cdr3_aa: CASSVGQHPEQFF
j_call: TRBJ1-5; v_call: TRBV12-5; cdr3_aa: CASGPQENSNQPQHF
j_call: TRBJ2-7; v_call: TRBV4-1; cdr3_aa: CASSQGEGSYEQYF
j_call: TRBJ2-5; v_call: TRBV7-2; cdr3_aa: CASSLEFSGGLETQYF
j_call: TRBJ2-7; v_call: TRBV4-3; cdr3_aa: CASSQEFRDYEQYF
j_call: TRBJ1-4; v_call: TRBV6-6; cdr3_aa: CASSWGQGNANEKLFF
j_call: TRBJ2-7; v_call: TRBV4-1; cdr3_aa: CASSQAGKGPYEQYF
j_call: TRBJ2-2; v_call: TRBV6-4; cdr3_aa: CASSWTVNTGELFF
j_call: TRBJ2-3; v_call: TRBV9; cdr3_aa: CASSVGPGVADTQYF
j_call: TRBJ1-1; v_call: TRBV5-1; cdr3_aa: CASSLTGGLWGKNTEAFF
j_call: TRBJ1-5; v_call: TRBV30; cdr3_aa: CAWGRGNQPQHF
j_call: TRBJ1-3; v_call: TRBV7-8; cdr3_aa: CASSQNRPSGNTIYF
j_call: TRBJ2-3; v_call: TRBV27; cdr3_aa: CASSFRSFDTQYF
j_call: TRBJ2-3; v_call: TRBV4-2; cdr3_aa: CASSQASRGDTDTQYF
j_call: TRBJ2-7; v_call: TRBV6-5; cdr3_aa: CASSYLSGGGADEQYF
j_call: TRBJ2-5; v_call: TRBV11-3; cdr3_aa: CASSLGVREGETQYF
j_call: TRBJ1-3; v_call: TRBV5-4; cdr3_aa: CASSLRDTIYF
j_call: TRBJ1-1; v_call: TRBV6-6; cdr3_aa: CASSRIVKSVAFF